At least ten counts were recorded for the clone carrying this T cell receptor beta chain. MiXCR, applied by TCRdb to the 5' RACE reads, yields one record per CDR3 protein. The sample has 620,000 or so distinct CDR3 sequences, around 16% seen once; the top ten hold roughly 17%. This record belongs to a study of T cells after yellow fever vaccination. Here the sequenced sample was PBMCs, taken 5 days after the first yellow fever vaccination. The origin of this receptor is a man younger than 35 who received the YFV17D yellow fever vaccine.

CDR3 DNA sequence: TGCGCCAGCAGCTTCGAGGGAAACACTGAAGCTTTCTTT. Translated: CASSFEGNTEAFF. The V gene is TRBV5-1, the J gene TRBJ1-1; D uncertain. Trimming cost V 2 bases and J 2 bases, with 7 bases left between them. The CDR3 loop spans 13 amino acids. Germline V gives CDR1 SGHRS, CDR2 YFSETQ.